One sample yielded the 6 T cell receptor beta chains listed below, sequenced in a study of T cells in Graves' hyperthyroidism and ophthalmopathy. Amplified TCR beta CDR3 regions came from RNA transcripts. HTBI primers drove first-round RT-PCR of the TCR CDR3. TCRdb re-derived calls from the multiplex PCR reads in MiXCR, one entry per CDR3 protein. The sample holds some 570,000 distinct CDR3 sequences, over 12% seen once. The sequenced sample consisted of blood. The receptors here all came from a woman under 30 with Graves' ophthalmopathy.

Worth noting for this clonotype: One base away lies a much larger clone, so this may be a sequencing read error. This CDR3 is missing its conserved last phenylalanine or tryptophan, likely due to a read error. The rearrangement uses TRBV12-3 or TRBV12-4 and TRBJ2-4; TRBD2 aligns across 7 bases. The V gene end was trimmed by 5 bases and the J gene end by 8 bases; junction bases not matched to a gene: 15. This CDR3 region has 16 residues. CDR3 residues: CASSPTGGRLSDIQYL. The CDR3 coding sequence is TGTGCCAGCAGTCCCACGGGAGGTCGTCTAAGTGACATTCAGTACCTC.

This clonotype was seen repeatedly, ten times or more. V is TRBV20-1 and J is TRBJ2-7; 12 positions agree with TRBD1. Germline CDR1 is DFQATT and CDR2 is SNEGSKA (reference sequence). The length of the CDR3 is 15 residues. The J segment lost 6 bases and the V segment lost 3 bases, leaving 9 bases of the junction unmatched. The CDR3 DNA reads TGCAGTGCTAGTACTCCGGGACAGGGGGCGGGCGAGCAGTACTTC. The encoded protein is CSASTPGQGAGEQYF.

CDR3 coding DNA: TGTGCCAGCAGCTTAGGTGCGGATAACTATGGCTACACCTTC. It is translated as CASSLGADNYGYTF. The V gene is TRBV7-3, the J gene TRBJ1-2; D gene ambiguous. There are 14 residues in the CDR3. V was trimmed by 2 bases and J by 1 base, leaving 8 bases between them. Germline CDR1 and CDR2: SGHTA and FQGTGA.

This clonotype showed up many times. This rearrangement joins TRBV18 to TRBJ2-7; 9 nucleotides line up with TRBD1. The germline CDR1 and CDR2 sequences are KGHSH and LQKENI. J lost 3 bases, V lost 0 bases, and 6 bases had no gene match. The CDR3 runs to 16 residues. CDR3 residues: CASSPPLGQGSYEQYF. CDR3 nucleotide sequence: TGTGCCAGCTCACCACCGCTCGGACAGGGGAGCTACGAGCAGTACTTC.

This clonotype was seen many times. The chain combines TRBV4-2 with TRBJ1-1, with 10 positions matching TRBD1. Trimming cost V 3 bases and J 10 bases; bases outside gene matches: 8. This CDR3 contains 14 residues. Germline loops: CDR1 LGHNA, CDR2 YNFKEQ. The CDR3 loop is CASSHARQGAGAFF. DNA of the CDR3: TGTGCCAGCAGCCACGCGAGACAGGGGGCGGGAGCTTTCTTT.

Many counts were recorded for this clonotype. The V call is TRBV27, the J call TRBJ2-7; tentatively, D is TRBD1 or TRBD2 (5 bases each). The CDR3 spans 15 residues. Trimming shortened V by 2 bases and J by 0 bases, and 11 bases separated the two germline ends. The V gene's germline CDR1 is MNHEY and CDR2 SMNVEV (reference sequence). CDR3 bases: TGTGCCAGCAGTTTAGAGGGGAGAGGCTCCTACGAGCAGTACTTC. Protein sequence: CASSLEGRGSYEQYF.